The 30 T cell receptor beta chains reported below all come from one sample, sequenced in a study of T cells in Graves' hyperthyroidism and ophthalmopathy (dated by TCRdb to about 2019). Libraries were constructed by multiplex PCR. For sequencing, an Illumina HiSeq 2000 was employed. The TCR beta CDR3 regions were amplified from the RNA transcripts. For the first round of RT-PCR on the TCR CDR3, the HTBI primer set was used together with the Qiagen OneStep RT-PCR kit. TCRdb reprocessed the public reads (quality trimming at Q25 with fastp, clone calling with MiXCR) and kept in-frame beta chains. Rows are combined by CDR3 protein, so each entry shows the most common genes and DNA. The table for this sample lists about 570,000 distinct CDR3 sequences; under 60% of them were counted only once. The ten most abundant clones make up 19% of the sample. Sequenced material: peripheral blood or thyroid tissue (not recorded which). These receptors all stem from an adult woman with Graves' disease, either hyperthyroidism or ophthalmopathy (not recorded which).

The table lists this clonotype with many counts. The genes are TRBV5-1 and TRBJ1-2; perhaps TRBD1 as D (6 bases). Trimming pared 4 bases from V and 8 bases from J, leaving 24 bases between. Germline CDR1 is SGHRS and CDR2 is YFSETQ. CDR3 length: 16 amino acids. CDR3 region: CASSGGGAPYAGGYTF. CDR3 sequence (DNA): TGCGCCAGCAGCGGAGGGGGGGCCCCATATGCCGGGGGCTACACCTTC. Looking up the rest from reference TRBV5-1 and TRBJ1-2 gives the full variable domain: KAGVTQTPRYLIKTRGQQVTLSCSPISGHRSVSWYQQTPGQGLQFLFEYFSETQRNKGNFPGRFSGRQFSNSRSEMNVSTLELGDSALYLCASSGGGAPYAGGYTFGSGTRLTVV.

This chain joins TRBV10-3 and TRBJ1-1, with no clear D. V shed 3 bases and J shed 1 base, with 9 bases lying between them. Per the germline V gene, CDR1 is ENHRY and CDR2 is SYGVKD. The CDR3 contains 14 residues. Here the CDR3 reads CAISDKRKNTEAFF. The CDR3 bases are TGTGCCATCAGTGATAAGCGGAAGAACACTGAAGCTTTCTTT.

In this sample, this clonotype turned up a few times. Here the CDR3 reads CSGTPSGEETQYF. In DNA, the CDR3 is TGCAGCGGGACCCCATCGGGGGAGGAGACCCAGTACTTC. The chain recombines TRBV29-1 with TRBJ2-5, with D possibly matching TRBD2 (6 bases). Trimming took off 7 bases at V and 5 bases at J, with 17 bases between the two ends. This CDR3 has 13 amino acids. Germline-derived CDR1 and CDR2 are SQVTM and ANQGSEA.

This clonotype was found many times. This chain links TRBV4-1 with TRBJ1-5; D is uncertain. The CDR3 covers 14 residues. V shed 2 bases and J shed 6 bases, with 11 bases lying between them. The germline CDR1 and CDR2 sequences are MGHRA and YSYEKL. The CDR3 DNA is TGCGCCAGCAGCCAATTTCAATCAAGTCAGCCCCAGCATTTT. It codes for CASSQFQSSQPQHF.

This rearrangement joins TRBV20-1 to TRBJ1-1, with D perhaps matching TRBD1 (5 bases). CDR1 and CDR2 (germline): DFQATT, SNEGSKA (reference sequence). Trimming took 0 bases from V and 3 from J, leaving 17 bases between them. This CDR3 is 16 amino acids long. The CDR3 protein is CSARDPSRVGDTEAFF. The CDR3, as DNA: TGCAGTGCTAGAGATCCTTCCAGGGTCGGGGACACTGAAGCTTTCTTT.

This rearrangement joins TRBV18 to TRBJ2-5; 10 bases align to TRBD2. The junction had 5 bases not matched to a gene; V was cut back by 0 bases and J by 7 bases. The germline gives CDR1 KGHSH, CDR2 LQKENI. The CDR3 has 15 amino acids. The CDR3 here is CASSPPLAGDGTQYF. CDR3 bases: TGTGCCAGCTCACCACCTCTAGCGGGAGATGGGACCCAGTACTTC.

The CDR3, as DNA: TGTGCCACCAGTGCGCCTACGGGCAGTAACAATCAGCCCCAGCATTTT. This codes for CATSAPTGSNNQPQHF. The genes are TRBV24-1 and TRBJ1-5; D remains unclear. From germline, CDR1 is KGHDR and CDR2 SFDVKD. The CDR3 length is 16 residues. V was trimmed by 5 bases and J by 3 bases, leaving 16 bases between them.

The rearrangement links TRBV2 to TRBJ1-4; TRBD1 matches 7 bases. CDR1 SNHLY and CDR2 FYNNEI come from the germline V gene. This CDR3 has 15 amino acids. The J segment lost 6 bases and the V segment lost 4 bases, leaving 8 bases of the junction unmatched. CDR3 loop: CASSALGQQDEKLFF. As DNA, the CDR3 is TGTGCCAGCAGTGCACTGGGACAGCAGGATGAAAAACTGTTTTTT. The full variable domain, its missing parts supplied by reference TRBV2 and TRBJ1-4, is EPEVTQTPSHQVTQMGQEVILRCVPISNHLYFYWYRQILGQKVEFLVSFYNNEISEKSEIFDDQFSVERPDGSNFTLKIRSTKLEDSAMYFCASSALGQQDEKLFFGSGTQLSVL.

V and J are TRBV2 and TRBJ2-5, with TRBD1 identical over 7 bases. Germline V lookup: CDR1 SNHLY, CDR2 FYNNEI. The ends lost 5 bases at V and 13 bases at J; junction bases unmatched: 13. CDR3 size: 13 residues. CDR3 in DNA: TGTGCCAGCAGTAGAACAGGGGACGCAGTCCCGTACTTC. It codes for CASSRTGDAVPYF.

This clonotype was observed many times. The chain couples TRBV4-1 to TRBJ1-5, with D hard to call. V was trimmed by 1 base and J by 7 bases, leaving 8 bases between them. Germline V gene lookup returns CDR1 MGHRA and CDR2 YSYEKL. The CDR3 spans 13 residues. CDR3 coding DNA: TGCGCCAGCAGCCAAGTCATAACCCAGCCCCAGCATTTT. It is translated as CASSQVITQPQHF.

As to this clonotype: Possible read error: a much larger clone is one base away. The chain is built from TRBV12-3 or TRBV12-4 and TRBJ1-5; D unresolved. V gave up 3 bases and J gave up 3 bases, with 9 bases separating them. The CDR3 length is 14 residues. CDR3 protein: CASSLGGYNQPQHF. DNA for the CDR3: TGTGCCAGCAGTTTGGGCGGGTACAATCAGCCCCAGCATTTT.

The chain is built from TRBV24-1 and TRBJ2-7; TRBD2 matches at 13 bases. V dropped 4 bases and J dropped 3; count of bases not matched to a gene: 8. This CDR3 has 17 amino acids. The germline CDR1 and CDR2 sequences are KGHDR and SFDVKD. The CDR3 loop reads CATSETSGRAGFYEQYF. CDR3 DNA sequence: TGTGCCACCAGTGAAACTAGCGGGAGGGCCGGCTTCTACGAGCAGTACTTC.

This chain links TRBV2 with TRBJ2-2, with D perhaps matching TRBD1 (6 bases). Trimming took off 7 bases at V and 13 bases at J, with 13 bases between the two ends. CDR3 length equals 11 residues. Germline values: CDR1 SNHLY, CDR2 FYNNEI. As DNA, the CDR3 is TGTGCCAGCAAATTAGGCAGGGGGCTGTTTTTT. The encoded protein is CASKLGRGLFF.

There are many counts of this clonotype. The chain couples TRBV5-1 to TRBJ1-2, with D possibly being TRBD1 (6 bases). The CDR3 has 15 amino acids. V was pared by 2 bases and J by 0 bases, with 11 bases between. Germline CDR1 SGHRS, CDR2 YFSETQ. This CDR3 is CASSLQGNSNYGYTF. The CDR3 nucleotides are TGCGCCAGCAGCTTACAGGGAAACTCTAACTATGGCTACACCTTC.

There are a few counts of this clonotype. CDR3 sequence (DNA): TGTGCCGTTCTGGACAGGGGATCTCGAGGCTACACCTTC. Amino acid sequence: CAVLDRGSRGYTF. This chain connects TRBV10-3 to TRBJ1-2; 9 bases match TRBD1. CDR1 is ENHRY and CDR2 is SYGVKD in the germline V gene. The CDR3 totals 13 residues. V dropped 11 bases and J dropped 8; count of bases not matched to a gene: 12.

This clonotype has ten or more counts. The CDR3 reads CASSVGLLWETQYF. In DNA, the CDR3 is TGTGCCAGCAGCGTAGGACTACTTTGGGAGACCCAGTACTTC. The J gene is TRBJ2-5, the V gene TRBV9; TRBD2 might be the D (5 bases). The germline V gene has CDR1 SGDLS and CDR2 YYNGEE. This CDR3 has 14 residues. Trimming pared 0 bases from V and 5 bases from J, leaving 11 bases between.

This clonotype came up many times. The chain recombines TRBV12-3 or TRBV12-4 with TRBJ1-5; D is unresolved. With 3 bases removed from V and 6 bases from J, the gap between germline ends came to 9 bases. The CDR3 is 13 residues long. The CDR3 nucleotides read TGTGCCAGCAGTTTCGTGGGGATTCAGCCCCAGCATTTT. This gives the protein CASSFVGIQPQHF.

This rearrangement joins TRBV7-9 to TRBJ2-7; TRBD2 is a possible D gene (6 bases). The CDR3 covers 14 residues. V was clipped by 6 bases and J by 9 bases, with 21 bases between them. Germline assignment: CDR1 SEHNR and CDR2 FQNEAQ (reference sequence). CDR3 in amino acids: CASSFGGLGTGQYF. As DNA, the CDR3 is TGTGCCAGCAGTTTCGGGGGACTGGGTACGGGGCAGTACTTC. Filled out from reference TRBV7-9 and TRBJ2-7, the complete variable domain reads DTGVSQNPRHKITKRGQNVTFRCDPISEHNRLYWYRQTLGQGPEFLTYFQNEAQLEKSRLLSDRFSAERPKGSFSTLEIQRTEQGDSAMYLCASSFGGLGTGQYFGPGTRLTVT.

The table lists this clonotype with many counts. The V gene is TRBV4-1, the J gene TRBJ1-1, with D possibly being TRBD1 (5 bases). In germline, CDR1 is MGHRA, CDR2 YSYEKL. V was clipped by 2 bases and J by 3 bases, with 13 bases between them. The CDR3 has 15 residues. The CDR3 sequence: CASSQYRTEYTEAFF. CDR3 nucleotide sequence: TGCGCCAGCAGCCAATACAGGACCGAGTACACTGAAGCTTTCTTT.

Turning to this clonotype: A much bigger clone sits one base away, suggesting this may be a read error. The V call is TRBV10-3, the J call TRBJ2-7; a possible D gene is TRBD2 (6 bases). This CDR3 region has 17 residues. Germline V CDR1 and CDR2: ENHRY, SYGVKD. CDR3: CASSPFDPRDSLYEQCF. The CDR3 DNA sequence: TGTGCCAGCAGCCCGTTCGATCCGCGGGACTCTCTCTACGAGCAGTGCTTC.

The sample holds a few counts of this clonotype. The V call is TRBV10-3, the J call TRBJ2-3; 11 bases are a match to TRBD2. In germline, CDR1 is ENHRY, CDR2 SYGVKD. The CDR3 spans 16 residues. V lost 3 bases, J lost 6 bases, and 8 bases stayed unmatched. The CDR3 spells CAISDPTSGAPDTQYF. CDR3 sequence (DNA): TGTGCCATCAGTGACCCGACTAGCGGGGCTCCGGATACGCAGTATTTT.

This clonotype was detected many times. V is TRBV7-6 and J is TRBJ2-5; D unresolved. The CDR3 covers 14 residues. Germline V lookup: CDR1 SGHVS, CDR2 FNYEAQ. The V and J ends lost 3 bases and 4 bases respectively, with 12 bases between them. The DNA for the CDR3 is TGTGCCAGCAGCTTTGGGCTATCTAGAGAGACCCAGTACTTC. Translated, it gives CASSFGLSRETQYF.

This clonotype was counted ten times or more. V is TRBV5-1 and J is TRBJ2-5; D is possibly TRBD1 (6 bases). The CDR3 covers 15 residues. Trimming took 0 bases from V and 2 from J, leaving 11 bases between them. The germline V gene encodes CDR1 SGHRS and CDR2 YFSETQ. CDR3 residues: CASSLAVGQQETQYF. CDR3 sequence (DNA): TGCGCCAGCAGCTTGGCAGTTGGACAGCAAGAGACCCAGTACTTC.

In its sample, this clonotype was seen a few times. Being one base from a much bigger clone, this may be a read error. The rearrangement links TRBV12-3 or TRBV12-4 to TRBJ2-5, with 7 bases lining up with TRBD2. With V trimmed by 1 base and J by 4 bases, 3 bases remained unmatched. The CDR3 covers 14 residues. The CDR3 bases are TGTGCCAGCAGTTTAGGCGGGAGTTTAGAGACCCAGTACTTC. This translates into CASSLGGSLETQYF.

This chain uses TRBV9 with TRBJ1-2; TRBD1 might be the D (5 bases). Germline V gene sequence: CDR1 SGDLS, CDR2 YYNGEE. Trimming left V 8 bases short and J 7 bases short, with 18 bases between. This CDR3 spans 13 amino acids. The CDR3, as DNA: TGTGCCAGTTCGGGGGACGGACCCCTTGGCTACACCTTC. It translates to CASSGDGPLGYTF.

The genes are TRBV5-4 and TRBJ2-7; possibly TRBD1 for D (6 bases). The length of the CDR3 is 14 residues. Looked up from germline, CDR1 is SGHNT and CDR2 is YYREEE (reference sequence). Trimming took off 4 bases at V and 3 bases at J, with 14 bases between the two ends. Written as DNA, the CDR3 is TGTGCCAGCAGCGTTTCCCTAGGGGGCTACGAGCAGTACTTC. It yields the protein CASSVSLGGYEQYF.

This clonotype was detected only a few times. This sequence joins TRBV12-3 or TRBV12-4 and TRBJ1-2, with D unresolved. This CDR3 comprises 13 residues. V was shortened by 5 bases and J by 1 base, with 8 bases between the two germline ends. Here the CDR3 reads CASSPRDNYGYTF. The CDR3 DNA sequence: TGTGCCAGCAGTCCACGGGATAACTATGGCTACACCTTC.

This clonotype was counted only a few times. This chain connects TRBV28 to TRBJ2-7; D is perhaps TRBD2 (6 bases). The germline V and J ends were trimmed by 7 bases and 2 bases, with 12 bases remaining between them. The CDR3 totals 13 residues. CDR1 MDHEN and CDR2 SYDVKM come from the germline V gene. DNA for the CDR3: TGTGCCAGCAACTCCGGGACTGCCTACGAGCAGTACTTC. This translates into CASNSGTAYEQYF. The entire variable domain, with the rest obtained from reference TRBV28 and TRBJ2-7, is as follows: DVKVTQSSRYLVKRTGEKVFLECVQDMDHENMFWYRQDPGLGLRLIYFSYDVKMKEKGDIPEGYSVSREKKERFSLILESASTNQTSMYLCASNSGTAYEQYFGPGTRLTVT.

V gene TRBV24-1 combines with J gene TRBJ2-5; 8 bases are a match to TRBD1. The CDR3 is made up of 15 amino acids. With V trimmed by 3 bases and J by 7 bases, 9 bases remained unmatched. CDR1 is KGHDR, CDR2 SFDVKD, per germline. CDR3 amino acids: CATSDQTGAGGTQYF. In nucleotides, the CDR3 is TGTGCCACCAGTGATCAGACAGGGGCCGGCGGGACCCAGTACTTC.

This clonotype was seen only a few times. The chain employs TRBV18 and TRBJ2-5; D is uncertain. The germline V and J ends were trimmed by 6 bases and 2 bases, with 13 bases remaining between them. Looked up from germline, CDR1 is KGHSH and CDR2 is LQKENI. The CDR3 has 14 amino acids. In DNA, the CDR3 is TGTGCCAGCTCTACCCGCGGTGGTCAAGAGACCCAGTACTTC. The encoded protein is CASSTRGGQETQYF.